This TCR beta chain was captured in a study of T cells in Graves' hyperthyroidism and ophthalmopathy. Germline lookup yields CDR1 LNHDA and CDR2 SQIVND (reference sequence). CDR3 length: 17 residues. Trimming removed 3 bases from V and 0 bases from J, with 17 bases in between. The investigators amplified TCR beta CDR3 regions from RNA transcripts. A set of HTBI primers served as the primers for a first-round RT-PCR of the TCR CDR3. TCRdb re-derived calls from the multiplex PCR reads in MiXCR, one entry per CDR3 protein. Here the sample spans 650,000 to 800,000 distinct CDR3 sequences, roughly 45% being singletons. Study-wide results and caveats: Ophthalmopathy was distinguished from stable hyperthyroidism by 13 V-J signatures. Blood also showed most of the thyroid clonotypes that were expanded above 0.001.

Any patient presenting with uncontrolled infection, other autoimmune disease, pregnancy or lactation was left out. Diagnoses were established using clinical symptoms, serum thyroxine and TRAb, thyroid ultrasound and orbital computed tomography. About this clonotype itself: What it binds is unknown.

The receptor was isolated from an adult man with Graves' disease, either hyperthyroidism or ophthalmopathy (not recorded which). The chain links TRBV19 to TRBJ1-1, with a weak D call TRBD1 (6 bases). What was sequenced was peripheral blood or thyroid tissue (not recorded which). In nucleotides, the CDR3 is TGTGCCAGTAGTATCCGGGGGGCCGCCGGGGTGAACACTGAAGCTTTCTTT. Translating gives CASSIRGAAGVNTEAFF.